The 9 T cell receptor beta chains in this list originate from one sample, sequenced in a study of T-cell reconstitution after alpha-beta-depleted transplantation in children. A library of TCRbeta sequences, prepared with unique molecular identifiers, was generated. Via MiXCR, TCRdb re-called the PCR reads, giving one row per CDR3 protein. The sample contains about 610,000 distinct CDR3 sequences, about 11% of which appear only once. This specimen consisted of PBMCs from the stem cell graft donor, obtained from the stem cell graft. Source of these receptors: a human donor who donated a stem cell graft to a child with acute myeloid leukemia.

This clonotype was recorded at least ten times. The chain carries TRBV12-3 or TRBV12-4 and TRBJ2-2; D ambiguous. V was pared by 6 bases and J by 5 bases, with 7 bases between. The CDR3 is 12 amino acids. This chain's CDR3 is CASSQGTGELFF. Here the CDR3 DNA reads TGTGCCAGCAGCCAAGGGACCGGGGAGCTGTTTTTT.

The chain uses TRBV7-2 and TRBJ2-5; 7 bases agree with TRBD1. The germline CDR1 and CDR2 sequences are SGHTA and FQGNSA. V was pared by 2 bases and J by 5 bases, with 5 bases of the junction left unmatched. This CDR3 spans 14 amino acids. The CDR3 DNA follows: TGTGCCAGCAGCTTATCCACAGGGGTGGAGACCCAGTACTTC. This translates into CASSLSTGVETQYF. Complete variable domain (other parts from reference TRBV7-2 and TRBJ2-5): GAGVSQSPSNKVTEKGKDVELRCDPISGHTALYWYRQSLGQGLEFLIYFQGNSAPDKSGLPSDRFSAERTGGSVSTLTIQRTQQEDSAVYLCASSLSTGVETQYFGPGTRLLVL.

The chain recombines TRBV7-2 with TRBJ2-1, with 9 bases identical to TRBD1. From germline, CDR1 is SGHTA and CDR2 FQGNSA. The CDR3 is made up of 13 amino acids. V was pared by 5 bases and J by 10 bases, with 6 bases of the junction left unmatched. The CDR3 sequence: CASSTDRGTEQFF. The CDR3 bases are TGTGCCAGCAGCACAGACAGGGGGACAGAGCAGTTCTTC.

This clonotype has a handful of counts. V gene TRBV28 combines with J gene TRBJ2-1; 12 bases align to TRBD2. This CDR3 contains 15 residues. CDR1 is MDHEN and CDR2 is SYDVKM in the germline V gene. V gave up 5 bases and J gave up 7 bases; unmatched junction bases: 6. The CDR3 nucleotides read TGTGCCAGCAGTACCCCTAGCGGGAGGGCTAATGAGCAGTTCTTC. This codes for CASSTPSGRANEQFF.

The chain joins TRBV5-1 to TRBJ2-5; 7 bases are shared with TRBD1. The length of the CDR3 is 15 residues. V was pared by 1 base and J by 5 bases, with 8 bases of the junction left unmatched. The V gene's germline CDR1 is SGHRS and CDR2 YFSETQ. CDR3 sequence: CASSLSSGGMETQYF. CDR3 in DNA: TGCGCCAGCAGCTTGTCGTCAGGGGGTATGGAGACCCAGTACTTC.

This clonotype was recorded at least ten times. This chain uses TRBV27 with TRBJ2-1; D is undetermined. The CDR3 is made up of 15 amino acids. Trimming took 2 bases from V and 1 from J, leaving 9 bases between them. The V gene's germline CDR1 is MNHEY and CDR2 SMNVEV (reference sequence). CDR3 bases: TGTGCCAGCAGTTTAAGGGAAGGGTCCTACAATGAGCAGTTCTTC. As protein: CASSLREGSYNEQFF.

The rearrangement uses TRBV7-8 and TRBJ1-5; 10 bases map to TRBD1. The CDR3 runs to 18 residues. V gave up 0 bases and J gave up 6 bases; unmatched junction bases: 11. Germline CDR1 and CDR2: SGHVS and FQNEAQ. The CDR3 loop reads CASSLAPIRQGAFQPQHF. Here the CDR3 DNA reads TGTGCCAGCAGCTTAGCGCCAATTCGACAGGGGGCATTTCAGCCCCAGCATTTT. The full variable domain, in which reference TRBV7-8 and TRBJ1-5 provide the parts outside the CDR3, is GAGVSQSPRYKVAKRGQDVALRCDPISGHVSLFWYQQALGQGPEFLTYFQNEAQLDKSGLPSDRFFAERPEGSVSTLKIQRTQQEDSAVYLCASSLAPIRQGAFQPQHFGDGTRLSIL.

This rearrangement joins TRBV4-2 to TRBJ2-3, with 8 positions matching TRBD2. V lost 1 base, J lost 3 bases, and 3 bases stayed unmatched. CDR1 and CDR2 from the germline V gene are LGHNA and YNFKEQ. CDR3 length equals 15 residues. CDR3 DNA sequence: TGTGCCAGCAGCCAAGGTAGCGGGATGACAGATACGCAGTATTTT. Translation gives CASSQGSGMTDTQYF.

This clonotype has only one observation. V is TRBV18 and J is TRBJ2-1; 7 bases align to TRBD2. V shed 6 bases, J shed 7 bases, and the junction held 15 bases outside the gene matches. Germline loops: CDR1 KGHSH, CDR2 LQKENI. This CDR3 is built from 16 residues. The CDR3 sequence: CASSANRGLVANEQFF. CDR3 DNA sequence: TGTGCCAGCTCTGCGAATCGCGGACTAGTCGCGAATGAGCAGTTCTTC.